Here is one TCR beta chain with its context. Germline lookup yields CDR1 SGHTA and CDR2 FQGNSA. Trimming removed 2 bases from V and 7 bases from J; junction bases left unmatched: 10. This CDR3 spans 16 amino acids. Sample-barcoded 5' priming and a J-beta primer mix drove a second PCR of roughly 7 to 11 cycles. TCRdb independently ran MiXCR on the 5' RACE reads; one entry per CDR3 protein. The sample lists around 1.1 million distinct CDR3 sequences, roughly two fifths occurring once. This entry is derived from a study of blood T cells in healthy people across ages. Specimen: blood. The J gene is TRBJ1-2, the V gene TRBV7-2, with 10 bases lining up with TRBD1. The sequence came from a man aged 18 to 30 in good health. The DNA for the CDR3 is TGTGCCAGCAGCTTAAACCCTTCGACAGGGGGCCTTGGCTACACCTTC. Protein sequence: CASSLNPSTGGLGYTF.